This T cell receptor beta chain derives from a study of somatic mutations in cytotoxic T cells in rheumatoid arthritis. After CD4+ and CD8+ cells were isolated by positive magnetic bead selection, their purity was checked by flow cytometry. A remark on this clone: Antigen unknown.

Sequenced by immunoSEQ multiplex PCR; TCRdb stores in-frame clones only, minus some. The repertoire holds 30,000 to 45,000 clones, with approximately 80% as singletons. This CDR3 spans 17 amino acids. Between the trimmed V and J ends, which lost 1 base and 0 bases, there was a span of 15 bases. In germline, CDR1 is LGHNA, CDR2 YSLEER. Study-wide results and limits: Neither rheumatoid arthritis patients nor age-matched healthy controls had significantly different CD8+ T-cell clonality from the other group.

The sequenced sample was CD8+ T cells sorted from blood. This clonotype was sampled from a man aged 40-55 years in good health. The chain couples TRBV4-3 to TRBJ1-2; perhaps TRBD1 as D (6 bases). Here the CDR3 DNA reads TGCGCCAGCAGCCAAGTGGACAGAGCCCATACTAACTATGGCTACACCTTC. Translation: CASSQVDRAHTNYGYTF.